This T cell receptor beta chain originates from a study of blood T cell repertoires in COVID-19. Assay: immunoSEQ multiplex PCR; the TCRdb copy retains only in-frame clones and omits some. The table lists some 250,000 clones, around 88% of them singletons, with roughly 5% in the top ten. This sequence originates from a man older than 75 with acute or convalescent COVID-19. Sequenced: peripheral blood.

DNA of the CDR3: TGTGCCAGCAGCAGGACTATCCTCTCCTACAATGAGCAGTTCTTC. Amino acids: CASSRTILSYNEQFF. This chain uses TRBV5-4 with TRBJ2-1, with D maybe TRBD2 (6 bases). Germline loops: CDR1 SGHNT, CDR2 YYREEE (reference sequence). The CDR3 has 15 residues. V dropped 4 bases and J dropped 0 bases, with 11 bases sitting between them.